A single sample is the source of the 10 T cell receptor beta chains below, sequenced in a study of T cells after yellow fever vaccination. TCRdb recomputed calls from the 5' RACE reads with MiXCR, one row per CDR3 protein. The table includes under 300,000 distinct CDR3 sequences, less than 9% detected once. Sequencing was performed on CD4+ T cells sorted from PBMCs, taken 15 days after the yellow fever booster vaccination. All receptors come from a man aged 25-40 years who received the YFV17D yellow fever vaccine.

This clonotype was seen ten or more times. V gene TRBV20-1 combines with J gene TRBJ2-1, with D maybe TRBD2 (5 bases). Trimming took 4 bases from V and 1 from J, leaving 8 bases between them. Per the germline V gene, CDR1 is DFQATT and CDR2 is SNEGSKA (reference sequence). The CDR3 is 13 amino acids. CDR3 region: CSATRGSYNEQFF. CDR3 nucleotide sequence: TGCAGTGCTACCCGGGGATCCTACAATGAGCAGTTCTTC.

V is TRBV18 and J is TRBJ2-6; tentatively, D is TRBD1 or TRBD2 (5 bases each). This CDR3 spans 15 amino acids. Trimming shortened V by 3 bases and J by 2 bases, and 8 bases separated the two germline ends. Looked up from germline, CDR1 is KGHSH and CDR2 is LQKENI. In DNA form, the CDR3 reads TGTGCCAGCTCACCGGTGGGGGCTGGGGCCAACGTCCTGACTTTC. The encoded protein is CASSPVGAGANVLTF.

This clonotype was observed a few times. V is TRBV6-1 and J is TRBJ1-1, with 7 bases identical to TRBD1. CDR1 and CDR2 from the germline V gene are MNHNS and SASEGT. The CDR3 is 14 amino acids. V lost 6 bases and J lost 4; bases outside the gene matches: 8. The CDR3 region has the DNA TGTGCCAGCAGAACCGGGACAGCGAGCACTGAAGCTTTCTTT. Residues: CASRTGTASTEAFF.

The rearrangement links TRBV5-5 to TRBJ1-2; D is perhaps TRBD1 (5 bases). Germline V gives CDR1 SGHKS, CDR2 YYEKEE (reference sequence). V dropped 4 bases and J dropped 8 bases, with 18 bases sitting between them. The CDR3 runs 14 residues. CDR3 nucleotides: TGTGCCAGCAGCCCTGGGACCTCGGGGGTCGGCTACACCTTC. Protein sequence: CASSPGTSGVGYTF.

This clonotype showed up just a few times. The V gene is TRBV4-3, the J gene TRBJ1-4, with TRBD1 as a possible D gene (6 bases). Germline V gives CDR1 LGHNA, CDR2 YSLEER. The germline V and J ends were trimmed by 1 base and 0 bases, with 15 bases remaining between them. This CDR3 is 18 amino acids long. The CDR3 DNA is TGCGCCAGCAGCCAAGCAGGATTATCAGGGGCAACTAATGAAAAACTGTTTTTT. Translating it yields CASSQAGLSGATNEKLFF.

This clonotype was seen a handful of times. The chain joins TRBV10-3 to TRBJ1-1, with a possible D match to TRBD1 (5 bases). There are 15 residues in the CDR3. The V gene lost 3 bases and the J gene lost 4 bases, with 15 bases spanning the gap. CDR1 and CDR2 from the germline V gene are ENHRY and SYGVKD. Here the CDR3 reads CAISERQGVSTEAFF. For the CDR3, the DNA is TGTGCCATCAGTGAACGGCAGGGCGTCAGCACTGAAGCTTTCTTT.

CDR3 bases: TGTGAAACGCGGGGGGGGGGTCCCTCCTACGAGCAGTACTTC. This gives the protein CETRGGGPSYEQYF. The rearrangement links TRBV28 to TRBJ2-7; TRBD2 aligns across 9 bases. The CDR3 covers 14 residues. Germline CDR1 and CDR2: MDHEN and SYDVKM.

The chain employs TRBV19 and TRBJ2-7; 13 bases match TRBD2. The germline V gene encodes CDR1 LNHDA and CDR2 SQIVND (reference sequence). The CDR3 length is 15 residues. Trimming took 3 bases from V and 3 from J; bases not matched to a gene: 2. The CDR3 reads CASSIGTSGNYEQYF. The CDR3 DNA reads as TGTGCCAGTAGTATCGGGACTAGCGGGAACTACGAGCAGTACTTC.

This clonotype was counted at least ten times. The chain couples TRBV5-6 to TRBJ2-3; D perhaps matches TRBD2 (5 bases). Trimming left V 0 bases short and J 0 bases short, with 11 bases between. The CDR3 runs 16 residues. Germline CDR1 reads SGHDT; CDR2 reads YYEEEE. CDR3 DNA: TGTGCCAGCAGCTTGGATTATGGCGGGAGCACAGATACGCAGTATTTT. It specifies CASSLDYGGSTDTQYF.

This clonotype was seen many times. The chain couples TRBV4-2 to TRBJ1-2, with D possibly TRBD1 on 6 matching bases. The CDR3 runs 15 residues. The germline V gene has CDR1 LGHNA and CDR2 YNFKEQ. With 1 base removed from V and 0 bases from J, the gap between germline ends came to 9 bases. The CDR3: CASSQVGQTNYGYTF. The CDR3 bases are TGTGCCAGCAGCCAAGTAGGACAGACTAACTATGGCTACACCTTC.